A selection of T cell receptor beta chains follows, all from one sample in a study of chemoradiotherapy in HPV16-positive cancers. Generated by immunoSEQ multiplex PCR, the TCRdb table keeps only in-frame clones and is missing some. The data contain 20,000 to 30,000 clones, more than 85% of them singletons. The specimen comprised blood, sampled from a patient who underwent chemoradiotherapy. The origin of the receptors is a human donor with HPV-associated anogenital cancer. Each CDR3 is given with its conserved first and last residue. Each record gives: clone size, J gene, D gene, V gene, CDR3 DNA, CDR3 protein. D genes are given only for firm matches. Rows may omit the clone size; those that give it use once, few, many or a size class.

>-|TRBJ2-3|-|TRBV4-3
TGCGCCAGCAGCCTGGGACTTTCGGGAGATACGCAGTATTTT
CASSLGLSGDTQYF
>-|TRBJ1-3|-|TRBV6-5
TGTGCCAGCAGTTACTCGATCGCGACAGTAGGAAACACCATATATTTT
CASSYSIATVGNTIYF
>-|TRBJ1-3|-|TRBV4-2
TGTGCCAGCAGCCAGGGTTCAGGGGCGGCAAACACCATATATTTT
CASSQGSGAANTIYF
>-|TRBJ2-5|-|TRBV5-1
TGCGCCAGCAGCTTGACTGGTGGGCAAGAGACCCAGTACTTC
CASSLTGGQETQYF
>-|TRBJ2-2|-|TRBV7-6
TGTGCCAGCAGCTTAAATCTAGCTCATCGTGGGGAGCTGTTTTTT
CASSLNLAHRGELFF
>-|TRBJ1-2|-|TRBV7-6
TGTGCCAGCAGCTACATTCAGGGACCTTCAACGGGCTACACCTTC
CASSYIQGPSTGYTF
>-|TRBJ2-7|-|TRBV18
TGTGCCAGCTCAGGGGGTTTGGTCTACGAGCAGTACTTC
CASSGGLVYEQYF
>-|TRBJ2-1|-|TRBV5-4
TGTGCCAGCAGCTCCCCTGAGGGCAGCTCCTACAATGAGCAGTTCTTC
CASSSPEGSSYNEQFF
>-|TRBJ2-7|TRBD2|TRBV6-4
TGTGCCAGCAGTGAGGAGACTAGCGGCACATACGAGCAGTACTTC
CASSEETSGTYEQYF
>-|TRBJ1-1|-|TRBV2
TGTGCCAGCAGTGAAGGAGGTCACACGGGGACTGAAGCTTTCTTT
CASSEGGHTGTEAFF
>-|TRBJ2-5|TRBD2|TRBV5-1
TGCGCCAGCAGCGGCCTCGGACTAGCCAGGGGAGAGACCCAGTACTTC
CASSGLGLARGETQYF
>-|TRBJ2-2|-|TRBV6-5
TGTGCCACCCTGGGACTCCTCACCGGGGAGCTGTTTTTT
CATLGLLTGELFF
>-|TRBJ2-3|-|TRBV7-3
TGTGCCAGCAGCTTAGGGGCGGCTTCTACCTCAGATACGCAGTATTTT
CASSLGAASTSDTQYF
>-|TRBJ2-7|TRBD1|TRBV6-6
TGTGCCAGCAGGTATTCCGGGACAGGGTCCTACGAGCAGTACTTC
CASRYSGTGSYEQYF
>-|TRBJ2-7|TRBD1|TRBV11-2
TGTGCCAGCAGCTTAGTAGTGACAGGGGCGAACGAGCAGTACTTC
CASSLVVTGANEQYF
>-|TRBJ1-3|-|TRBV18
TGTGCCAGCTCACCCCGGGACAACACTGGAAACACCATATATTTT
CASSPRDNTGNTIYF
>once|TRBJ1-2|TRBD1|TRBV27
TGTGTCAGCAGTCGAGTAACCGGGACAGGGTCTTTTGGTAACTATGGCTACACCTTC
CVSSRVTGTGSFGNYGYTF
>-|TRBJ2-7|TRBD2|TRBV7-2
TGTGCCAGCAGCCTACTAGCGGGGGACTACGAGCAGTACTTC
CASSLLAGDYEQYF
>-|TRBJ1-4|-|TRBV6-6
TGTGCCAGCAGTTACAGGGCAGGGCAAGAAAAACTGTTTTTT
CASSYRAGQEKLFF
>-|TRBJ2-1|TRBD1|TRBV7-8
TGTGCCAGCAGCTTAGCGCTTCGGACAGGGGGTTATATAGCGGGTTACAATGAGCAGTTCTTC
CASSLALRTGGYIAGYNEQFF
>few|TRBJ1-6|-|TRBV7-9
TGTGCCAGCAGTGGGGGCACGCGAGGCTCACCCCTCCACTTT
CASSGGTRGSPLHF
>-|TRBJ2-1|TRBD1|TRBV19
TGTGCCACCGGGACAGGCGCAAATGAGCAGTTCTTC
CATGTGANEQFF
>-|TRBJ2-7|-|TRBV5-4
TGTGCCAGCAGCCGCCAGGGGGGATCTTACGAGCAGTACTTC
CASSRQGGSYEQYF
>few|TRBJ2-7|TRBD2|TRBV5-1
TGCGCCAGCAGCTTGGCCGTACTAGCGGGGGTAGAGCAGTACTTC
CASSLAVLAGVEQYF
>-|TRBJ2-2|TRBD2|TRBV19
TGTGCCAGTAGGCCGGGGGGGCCCACCGGGGAGCTGTTTTTT
CASRPGGPTGELFF
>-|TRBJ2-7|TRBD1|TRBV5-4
TGTGCCAGCAGCCGGGACAGATCCTACGAGCAGTACTTC
CASSRDRSYEQYF
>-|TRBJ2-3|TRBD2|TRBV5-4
TGTGCCAGCAGCTACCAACTAGCGGGGGCAGATACGCAGTATTTT
CASSYQLAGADTQYF
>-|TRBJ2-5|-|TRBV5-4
TGTGCCAGCAGCTCTGGACCGGAGGGAGAGACCCAGTACTTC
CASSSGPEGETQYF
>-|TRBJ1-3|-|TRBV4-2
TGTGCCAGCAGCCAAAGCGATGCGGCAGGGGCTGGAAACACCATATATTTT
CASSQSDAAGAGNTIYF
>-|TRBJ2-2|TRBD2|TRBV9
TGTGCCAGCAGGCGGGGGGGCACCACCGGGGAGCTGTTTTTT
CASRRGGTTGELFF
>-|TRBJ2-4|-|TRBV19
TGTGCCAGTAGTATTGGTAACAGTAGAGCCAAAAACATTCAGTACTTC
CASSIGNSRAKNIQYF
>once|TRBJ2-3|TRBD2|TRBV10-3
TGTGCCATCAACACCGGGACTAGAGACACAGATACGCAGTATTTT
CAINTGTRDTDTQYF
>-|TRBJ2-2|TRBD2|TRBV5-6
TGTGCCAGCAGCTTTTTAGCGGGAGGGCCCGGCACCGGGGAGCTGTTTTTT
CASSFLAGGPGTGELFF
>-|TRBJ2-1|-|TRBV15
TGTGCCACCTGGGAGGCAGGGGGAGGGGGTGAGCAGTTCTTC
CATWEAGGGGEQFF
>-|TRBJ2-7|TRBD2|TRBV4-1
TGCGCCAGCAGCCGAGGACTAGCGGGGAAATACGAGCAGTACTTC
CASSRGLAGKYEQYF
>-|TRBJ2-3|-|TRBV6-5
TGTGCCAGCACTCGCTCAGGAGATACGCAGTATTTT
CASTRSGDTQYF
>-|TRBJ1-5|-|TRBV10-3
TGTGCCATCAGTGAGTCGGCAGGCCCGGGCAATCAGCCCCAGCATTTT
CAISESAGPGNQPQHF
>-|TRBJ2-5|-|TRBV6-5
TGTGCCAGCAGTACTTCTCGGGGGACCCAGTACTTC
CASSTSRGTQYF
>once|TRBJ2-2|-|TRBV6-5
TGTGCCAGCAGTTGGGGCAGACACACCGGGGAGCTGTTTTTT
CASSWGRHTGELFF
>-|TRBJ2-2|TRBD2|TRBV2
TGTGCCAGCAGTGTACTTGCGGGGGTGGGCGGGGAGCTGTTTTTT
CASSVLAGVGGELFF
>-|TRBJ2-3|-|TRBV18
TGTGCCAGCTCACCGAGCACAGATACGCAGTATTTT
CASSPSTDTQYF